This T cell receptor (beta chain) derives from a study of identical twins. Study-wide findings and caveats: Because invariant MAIT and iNKT cells could be present, zero-insertion analyses could be partly confounded. Out-of-frame alpha sequences common to twins exhibited an excess of low generation probability.

This CDR3 comprises 15 residues. Germline V gives CDR1 SNHLY, CDR2 FYNNEI. Trimming removed 6 bases from V and 5 bases from J, with 16 bases in between. MiXCR, run by TCRdb on the 5' RACE reads, gives a single entry per CDR3 protein. Of hundreds of thousands of distinct CDR3 sequences listed, 8.5% to 9.5% are singletons. This clonotype turned up a few times. Its antigen is undetermined. Healthy Caucasians made up all donors. The data also belong to a second study, concerning yellow fever vaccine responses in identical twins.

The clonotype originates from a woman between 18 and 29 years old in good health. Sequencing was done on a sample of PBMCs. The chain links TRBV2 to TRBJ2-2, with D possibly being TRBD2 (5 bases). The CDR3 is CASRLALASTGELFF. CDR3 sequence (DNA): TGTGCCAGCAGACTCGCCCTAGCAAGTACCGGGGAGCTGTTTTTT.